This entry lists 28 T cell receptor beta chains sequenced from one sample in a study of beta chain features in type 1 diabetes (dated by TCRdb to the late 2010s). Libraries were constructed by the immunoSEQ multiplex PCR assay. All of the isolated RNA was reverse transcribed with the High Capacity cDNA Reverse Transcription Kit, so expressed TCRB transcripts were sequenced. TCRdb stores this immuneACCESS table with in-frame sequences only. Part of the clones is absent; in the studies checked, under half of the shortfall reflects unresolved V genes, and no reason is known for the rest. The sample contains 130,000 or so clones, around a tenth of them found a single time. The top ten clones comprise about 0.6% of the sample. Source material: central memory CD4+ T cells from blood. Receptor source: a woman aged 40 to 49 in good health.

This clone was counted a few times. The genes are TRBV6-1 and TRBJ1-2; 9 bases are shared with TRBD1. CDR1 and CDR2 (germline): MNHNS, SASEGT. V shed 3 bases, J shed 8 bases, and the junction held 10 bases outside the gene matches. The CDR3 is 15 amino acids. CDR3 sequence: CASSDADRGYGGYTF. CDR3 in DNA: TGTGCCAGCAGTGATGCGGACAGGGGTTATGGAGGCTACACCTTC.

This chain joins TRBV6-5 and TRBJ1-5, with TRBD1 as a possible D gene (5 bases). The length of the CDR3 is 15 residues. Germline CDR1 is MNHEY and CDR2 is SVGAGI. V lost 4 bases and J lost 6, with 16 bases in between. DNA of the CDR3: TGTGCCAGCAGTTCGGATCAGGGTATTAGTCAGCCCCAGCATTTT. Translation gives CASSSDQGISQPQHF.

V and J are TRBV10-3 and TRBJ2-1; 7 bases agree with TRBD2. The CDR3 contains 15 residues. CDR1 is ENHRY and CDR2 is SYGVKD in the germline V gene. J gave up 2 bases and V 0 bases, and 1 base lay outside the gene matches. DNA of the CDR3: TGTGCCATCAGTGAGTCGGGGGGGGCCTACAATGAGCAGTTCTTC. Translated, it gives CAISESGGAYNEQFF.

This clone was detected only a few times. V gene TRBV7-9 combines with J gene TRBJ1-2; D is undetermined. V shed 0 bases and J shed 5 bases, with 7 bases lying between them. The CDR3 totals 13 residues. Germline loops: CDR1 SEHNR, CDR2 FQNEAQ (reference sequence). The CDR3 spells CASSLARGYGYTF. The CDR3 nucleotides are TGTGCCAGCAGCTTAGCGCGAGGGTATGGCTACACCTTC.

CDR3 residues: CASSLQRGFNEQFF. CDR3 DNA sequence: TGTGCCAGCAGCCTCCAGCGGGGGTTCAATGAGCAGTTCTTC. The V call is TRBV7-9, the J call TRBJ2-1; 8 nucleotides align to TRBD2. Germline V gene data show CDR1 as SEHNR and CDR2 as FQNEAQ (reference sequence). V lost 5 bases and J lost 6; bases outside the gene matches: 6. This CDR3 region has 14 residues.

This clone turned up a few times. This sequence joins TRBV7-8 and TRBJ2-1; the D is unclear. The CDR3 length is 14 residues. The V end was cut by 4 bases, the J end by 0 bases, with 7 bases between. Germline loops: CDR1 SGHVS, CDR2 FQNEAQ. CDR3 DNA sequence: TGTGCCAGCAGCTCTATGAGCTCCTACAATGAGCAGTTCTTC. Amino acids: CASSSMSSYNEQFF.

The chain carries TRBV7-9 and TRBJ2-2, with 8 bases identical to TRBD2. CDR3 length equals 15 residues. With 2 bases clipped from V and 2 bases from J, the junction kept 1 base outside the gene matches. The germline CDR1 and CDR2 sequences are SEHNR and FQNEAQ (reference sequence). CDR3 in amino acids: CASSLTSGNTGELFF. DNA of the CDR3: TGTGCCAGCAGCTTAACTAGCGGTAACACCGGGGAGCTGTTTTTT.

The sample holds a few counts of this clone. The chain uses TRBV2 and TRBJ1-2; D gene ambiguous. Germline assignment: CDR1 SNHLY and CDR2 FYNNEI. V was cut by 3 bases and J by 5 bases, with 7 bases left in between. CDR3 size: 12 residues. CDR3 coding DNA: TGTGCCAGCAGTGAGCAACAGTATGGCTACACCTTC. It translates to CASSEQQYGYTF.

This clone was counted a few times. The V call is TRBV18, the J call TRBJ1-2, with D possibly matching TRBD1 (6 bases). This CDR3 spans 15 amino acids. V gave up 6 bases and J gave up 4 bases, with 18 bases separating them. CDR1 and CDR2 (germline): KGHSH, LQKENI. CDR3 protein: CASSETNREGYGYTF. The CDR3 DNA is TGTGCCAGCTCCGAAACCAACAGGGAAGGCTATGGCTACACCTTC.

The chain couples TRBV12-5 to TRBJ2-3; 9 nucleotides line up with TRBD1. V lost 1 base, J lost 0 bases, and 8 bases stayed unmatched. CDR1 LGHNT and CDR2 FRNRAP come from the germline V gene. The CDR3 covers 18 residues. CDR3 in DNA: TGTGCTAGTGGTTTGGGGGACAGGGAAACACTTAGCACAGATACGCAGTATTTT. Translated, it gives CASGLGDRETLSTDTQYF.

This clone came up many times. This sequence joins TRBV10-1 and TRBJ2-3; the D gene is possibly TRBD2 (6 bases). V lost 3 bases to trimming and J lost 4 bases, with 8 bases between them. Per the germline V gene, CDR1 is WNHNN and CDR2 is SYGVQD (reference sequence). This CDR3 has 13 residues. The CDR3 region has the DNA TGCGCCAGCAGTGAAGCGGGCCCAGATACGCAGTATTTT. Protein sequence: CASSEAGPDTQYF.

This clone was counted a few times. This rearrangement joins TRBV9 to TRBJ2-3, with D perhaps matching TRBD1 (6 bases). The CDR3 consists of 17 residues. Per the germline V gene, CDR1 is SGDLS and CDR2 is YYNGEE. V lost 4 bases and J 1 base, leaving 19 bases between the germline ends. The CDR3 nucleotides read TGTGCCAGCAGCCCCCGGGCAGGGGAAGGTGGCACAGATACGCAGTATTTT. It specifies CASSPRAGEGGTDTQYF.

This clone was detected ten times or more. The genes are TRBV5-4 and TRBJ2-3; a possible D gene is TRBD1 (6 bases). The ends were cut back, 0 bases at V and 4 bases at J, with 9 bases in the middle. Germline lookup yields CDR1 SGHNT and CDR2 YYREEE (reference sequence). The CDR3 is 14 amino acids. As DNA, the CDR3 is TGTGCCAGCAGCTTGGCGCAGGGGTCAGATACGCAGTATTTT. Its translation: CASSLAQGSDTQYF.

CDR3 region: CASSLATAAGTQYF. In DNA form, the CDR3 reads TGTGCCAGCAGCTTAGCGACAGCAGCGGGGACCCAGTACTTC. The rearrangement links TRBV7-2 to TRBJ2-5, with a tentative D call TRBD2 (6 bases). The CDR3 runs 14 residues. Trimming took off 0 bases at V and 7 bases at J, with 12 bases between the two ends. Germline V CDR1 and CDR2: SGHTA, FQGNSA.

This clone was observed a few times. The gene calls are TRBV10-3 and TRBJ2-3; TRBD1 matches at 11 bases. V lost 2 bases and J lost 4; bases outside the gene matches: 5. CDR1 ENHRY and CDR2 SYGVKD come from the germline V gene. The CDR3 contains 16 residues. Here the CDR3 DNA reads TGTGCCATCAGTGAGGGACAGGGGGCGAATTCAGATACGCAGTATTTT. It translates to CAISEGQGANSDTQYF.

The chain carries TRBV18 and TRBJ1-2; D perhaps matches TRBD1 (5 bases). Germline values: CDR1 KGHSH, CDR2 LQKENI. V lost 1 base, J lost 6 bases, and 15 bases lay in between. The length of the CDR3 is 15 residues. The CDR3 sequence is CASSPQTVRADGYTF. The CDR3 nucleotides read TGTGCCAGCTCACCACAAACAGTCAGGGCCGATGGCTACACCTTC.

The chain uses TRBV6-1 and TRBJ2-5; weak D call: TRBD1 (6 bases). This CDR3 spans 14 amino acids. V lost 7 bases and J 0 bases, leaving 12 bases between the germline ends. Germline V gene data show CDR1 as MNHNS and CDR2 as SASEGT. CDR3 protein: CASNLGTHQETQYF. DNA for the CDR3: TGTGCCAGCAATCTCGGGACACACCAAGAGACCCAGTACTTC.

The chain links TRBV5-4 to TRBJ1-5; D is uncertain. Trimming cost V 0 bases and J 5 bases, with 9 bases left between them. The CDR3 contains 14 residues. The V gene's germline CDR1 is SGHNT and CDR2 YYREEE (reference sequence). This CDR3 reads CASSLDGGYQPQHF. CDR3 DNA: TGTGCCAGCAGCTTGGATGGCGGTTATCAGCCCCAGCATTTT.

This clone was counted between two and nine times. The chain has TRBV6-6 and TRBJ1-1; no definite D call. CDR1 MNHNY and CDR2 SVGAGI come from the germline V gene (reference sequence). This CDR3 has 13 amino acids. Trimming took 8 bases from V and 1 from J, leaving 11 bases between them. Here the CDR3 DNA reads TGTGCCAGCGGTCTCGGCGGGAACACTGAAGCTTTCTTT. Translated, it gives CASGLGGNTEAFF.

The chain combines TRBV4-3 with TRBJ2-1; D is unclear. The CDR3 totals 15 residues. V lost 1 base and J lost 6, with 13 bases in between. Per germline, CDR1 LGHNA and CDR2 YSLEER. The CDR3 region is CASSQVSSQVNEQFF. Here the CDR3 DNA reads TGCGCCAGCAGCCAAGTGAGTTCCCAGGTCAATGAGCAGTTCTTC.

In this sample, this clone turned up once. The rearrangement uses TRBV2 and TRBJ1-5, with D tentatively TRBD1 (5 bases). CDR3 length: 14 residues. The V and J ends lost 5 bases and 5 bases respectively, with 13 bases between them. CDR1 is SNHLY, CDR2 FYNNEI, per germline. Here the CDR3 DNA reads TGTGCCAGCAGTTGGACCTTAGGGGATCAGCCCCAGCATTTT. This codes for CASSWTLGDQPQHF.

This clone turned up a few times. The chain recombines TRBV4-3 with TRBJ2-7; the match to TRBD2 covers 13 bases. CDR3 length equals 15 residues. Germline CDR1 LGHNA, CDR2 YSLEER. V was clipped by 5 bases and J by 1 base; unmatched bases: 2. The CDR3 loop is CASSLGLAGSYEQYF. CDR3 DNA sequence: TGCGCCAGCAGCTTGGGACTAGCGGGGTCCTACGAGCAGTACTTC.

This clone was detected a few times. J is TRBJ2-7 and V is TRBV4-3, with D possibly TRBD2 on 6 matching bases. Germline V CDR1 and CDR2: LGHNA, YSLEER. The V and J ends lost 0 bases and 1 base respectively, with 10 bases between them. The CDR3 runs 15 residues. CDR3 DNA sequence: TGCGCCAGCAGCCAAGATCGACTAGGGTCCTACGAGCAGTACTTC. Residues: CASSQDRLGSYEQYF.

Here the CDR3 reads CASSSPDSLGNQPQHF. The CDR3 nucleotides are TGTGCCAGCAGTTCCCCCGACAGTCTCGGCAATCAGCCCCAGCATTTT. This rearrangement joins TRBV28 to TRBJ1-5; D is perhaps TRBD1 (5 bases). This CDR3 has 16 residues. Looked up from germline, CDR1 is MDHEN and CDR2 is SYDVKM. V was trimmed by 4 bases and J by 2 bases, leaving 15 bases between them.

This clone was seen more than once but under ten times. The rearrangement uses TRBV2 and TRBJ1-4, with TRBD1 identical over 9 bases. Germline V gene data show CDR1 as SNHLY and CDR2 as FYNNEI. CDR3 length: 16 residues. V dropped 4 bases and J dropped 5; count of bases not matched to a gene: 8. The CDR3 loop is CASSGTGVEWNEKLFF. The CDR3 DNA follows: TGTGCCAGCAGTGGGACAGGGGTTGAGTGGAATGAAAAACTGTTTTTT.

The chain uses TRBV19 and TRBJ2-3; 10 bases map to TRBD1. The J segment lost 5 bases and the V segment lost 6 bases, leaving 5 bases of the junction unmatched. CDR1 and CDR2 from the germline V gene are LNHDA and SQIVND (reference sequence). The CDR3 loop spans 14 amino acids. The CDR3 spells CASRSGQGKDTQYF. The CDR3 DNA reads TGTGCCAGTAGGTCGGGACAGGGGAAAGATACGCAGTATTTT.

CDR3 sequence (DNA): TGTGCCAGCTCCCGCGGACAGTTCAATCAGCCCCAGCATTTT. Protein product: CASSRGQFNQPQHF. The rearrangement joins TRBV18 to TRBJ1-5; D perhaps matches TRBD1 (6 bases). The CDR3 consists of 14 residues. The germline V gene encodes CDR1 KGHSH and CDR2 LQKENI. Between the trimmed V and J ends, which lost 6 bases and 3 bases, there was a span of 12 bases.

A few counts support this clone. This chain joins TRBV20-1 and TRBJ1-2, with 7 bases aligning to TRBD1. This CDR3 spans 11 amino acids. J was trimmed by 8 bases and V by 3 bases; bases with no gene match: 3. Germline values: CDR1 DFQATT, CDR2 SNEGSKA (reference sequence). Here the CDR3 DNA reads TGCAGTGCTAGGAACAGGGGCGGCTACACCTTC. This sequence encodes CSARNRGGYTF.